Listed here are 20 T cell receptor beta chains from one sample, sequenced in a study of blood T cell repertoires in COVID-19 (TCRdb year 2020). Receptor libraries were prepared by the immunoSEQ multiplex PCR assay. What TCRdb holds here is the immuneACCESS table cut down to in-frame rearrangements. Part of the clones is not present; checked against another copy, under half of the missing clones reflect an unresolved V gene, and the others are unexplained. This sample is represented by around 460,000 clones; 70% to 90% of them were singletons. The leading ten clones occupy 0.7% to 0.85% of the sample. The sequenced material came from peripheral blood. The receptors derive from a man younger than 35 with COVID-19, enrolled during active disease.

The genes are TRBV7-9 and TRBJ1-2; D uncertain. This CDR3 spans 14 amino acids. The germline V and J ends were trimmed by 0 bases and 4 bases, with 9 bases remaining between them. The V gene's germline CDR1 is SEHNR and CDR2 FQNEAQ (reference sequence). The CDR3 coding sequence is TGTGCCAGCAGCTTAGCCCAGGCGACCTATGGCTACACCTTC. It yields the protein CASSLAQATYGYTF.

V usage is TRBV4-1 and J usage is TRBJ1-1; D possibly corresponds to TRBD1 (6 bases). V was shortened by 4 bases and J by 5 bases, with 14 bases between the two germline ends. CDR3 length equals 14 residues. The germline V gene has CDR1 MGHRA and CDR2 YSYEKL. CDR3 sequence: CASSPGQRSTEAFF. CDR3 DNA: TGCGCCAGCAGCCCTGGACAGAGGTCGACTGAAGCTTTCTTT.

The CDR3 nucleotides are TGTGCCAGCAGCCCCAGGGGGAATAGGGCGGCTCCTGGCTATGGCTACACCTTC. Translating it yields CASSPRGNRAAPGYGYTF. The V call is TRBV7-9, the J call TRBJ1-2; TRBD1 agrees at 7 bases. The CDR3 loop spans 18 amino acids. Per the germline V gene, CDR1 is SEHNR and CDR2 is FQNEAQ (reference sequence). V was clipped by 5 bases and J by 4 bases; unmatched bases: 19. The whole variable domain, remainder taken from reference TRBV7-9 and TRBJ1-2, is DTGVSQNPRHKITKRGQNVTFRCDPISEHNRLYWYRQTLGQGPEFLTYFQNEAQLEKSRLLSDRFSAERPKGSFSTLEIQRTEQGDSAMYLCASSPRGNRAAPGYGYTFGSGTRLTVV.

The rearrangement links TRBV5-1 to TRBJ1-4, with D maybe TRBD1 (6 bases). V gave up 1 base and J gave up 7 bases, with 14 bases separating them. This CDR3 spans 15 amino acids. CDR1 and CDR2 from the germline V gene are SGHRS and YFSETQ. The CDR3 protein is CASSLWSGVGEKLFF. CDR3 sequence (DNA): TGCGCCAGCAGCTTGTGGTCAGGGGTTGGTGAAAAACTGTTTTTT.

This rearrangement joins TRBV6-6 to TRBJ2-5; D unclear. The germline V and J ends were trimmed by 2 bases and 1 base, with 14 bases remaining between them. The CDR3 sequence is 16 residues long. CDR1 is MNHNY, CDR2 SVGAGI, per germline (reference sequence). CDR3 bases: TGTGCCAGCAGTTACGCCGTTCGGGTCAGCCAAGAGACCCAGTACTTC. Translated, it gives CASSYAVRVSQETQYF.

The chain links TRBV20-1 to TRBJ2-7; perhaps TRBD1 as D (5 bases). V was cut by 6 bases and J by 2 bases, with 17 bases left in between. Per germline, CDR1 DFQATT and CDR2 SNEGSKA (reference sequence). There are 14 residues in the CDR3. This CDR3 reads CSASLVDTTYEQYF. As DNA, the CDR3 is TGCAGTGCCAGTCTCGTGGACACCACCTACGAGCAGTACTTC.

The genes are TRBV6-1 and TRBJ1-4; D call uncertain. The germline V and J ends were trimmed by 2 bases and 0 bases, with 10 bases remaining between them. Germline-derived CDR1 and CDR2 are MNHNS and SASEGT. This CDR3 is built from 16 residues. The CDR3 region is CASSEIPVATNEKLFF. The CDR3 DNA reads as TGTGCCAGCAGTGAAATCCCCGTTGCAACTAATGAAAAACTGTTTTTT.

The chain links TRBV9 to TRBJ2-3; perhaps TRBD1 as D (5 bases). Trimming took off 2 bases at V and 4 bases at J, with 8 bases between the two ends. The CDR3 is made up of 13 amino acids. Looked up from germline, CDR1 is SGDLS and CDR2 is YYNGEE. The chain's CDR3 is CASSVQGADTQYF. The DNA of the CDR3 is TGTGCCAGCAGCGTCCAGGGTGCAGATACGCAGTATTTT.

This chain joins TRBV30 and TRBJ2-1; 10 bases line up with TRBD2. The V segment lost 3 bases and the J segment 7 bases; nucleotides outside the gene matches: 12. Germline V gene data show CDR1 as GTSNPN and CDR2 as SVGIG (reference sequence). This CDR3 spans 16 amino acids. The CDR3 reads CAWSPPRLAGVNEQFF. The CDR3 DNA reads as TGTGCCTGGAGCCCCCCCCGGCTAGCGGGAGTTAATGAGCAGTTCTTC.

The chain joins TRBV2 to TRBJ2-5, with 7 positions matching TRBD2. CDR3 length equals 15 residues. Germline V lookup: CDR1 SNHLY, CDR2 FYNNEI. V shed 3 bases, J shed 2 bases, and the junction held 6 bases outside the gene matches. CDR3 sequence reads: CASSDGGGIQETQYF. The CDR3 region has the DNA TGTGCCAGCAGTGATGGGGGGGGGATTCAAGAGACCCAGTACTTC.

V and J are TRBV27 and TRBJ1-1, with D possibly matching TRBD1 (5 bases). The CDR3 runs 15 residues. CDR1 is MNHEY, CDR2 SMNVEV, per germline (reference sequence). With 4 bases removed from V and 1 base from J, the gap between germline ends came to 13 bases. In nucleotides, the CDR3 is TGTGCCAGCAGTTCAGGACACCAAGGGAACACTGAAGCTTTCTTT. Amino acid sequence: CASSSGHQGNTEAFF.

The rearrangement links TRBV2 to TRBJ2-1; TRBD2 matches 7 bases. The germline gives CDR1 SNHLY, CDR2 FYNNEI. J was trimmed by 4 bases and V by 6 bases; bases with no gene match: 15. The CDR3 covers 17 residues. CDR3 nucleotide sequence: TGTGCCAGCAGATCGACCCCAGCCACTAGCGTGTACAATGAGCAGTTCTTC. Translated: CASRSTPATSVYNEQFF.

Comment on this clone: Other DNA sequences in this sample translate to the same CDR3. The V and J genes are TRBV4-1 and TRBJ2-7; 7 bases align to TRBD1. CDR1 is MGHRA, CDR2 YSYEKL, per germline. This CDR3 has 14 amino acids. Trimming at V came to 1 base and at J to 3 bases, leaving 3 bases not matched to a gene. The CDR3 loop reads CASSQARDSYEQYF. CDR3 nucleotides: TGCGCCAGCAGCCAAGCCCGGGACAGCTACGAGCAGTACTTC.

The V call is TRBV11-2, the J call TRBJ1-2; the D gene is possibly TRBD1 (6 bases). V shed 2 bases and J shed 8 bases, with 15 bases lying between them. The CDR3 extends over 14 amino acids. Germline-derived CDR1 and CDR2 are SGHAT and FQNNGV. Here the CDR3 reads CASSLKTGIGGYTF. The DNA for the CDR3 is TGTGCCAGCAGCTTAAAAACAGGGATAGGGGGCTACACCTTC.

The chain links TRBV7-9 to TRBJ2-7; 7 bases match TRBD2. In germline, CDR1 is SEHNR, CDR2 FQNEAQ (reference sequence). The length of the CDR3 is 13 residues. J gave up 2 bases and V 6 bases, and 4 bases lay outside the gene matches. In DNA form, the CDR3 reads TGTGCCAGCAGGGGCGGGAGTACCTACGAGCAGTACTTC. Translating gives CASRGGSTYEQYF.

This clone has just one count. V is TRBV11-3 and J is TRBJ2-3; 10 bases align to TRBD2. CDR1 is SGHNT, CDR2 YENEEA, per germline. This CDR3 is built from 20 residues. J gave up 0 bases and V 2 bases, and 14 bases lay outside the gene matches. In nucleotides, the CDR3 is TGTGCCAGCAGCTTACCGCCTGAGACTAGCGGGTGGCGAAGCACAGATACGCAGTATTTT. The encoded protein is CASSLPPETSGWRSTDTQYF. Combining the CDR3 with reference TRBV11-3 and TRBJ2-3 gives the whole variable domain EAGVVQSPRYKIIEKKQPVAFWCNPISGHNTLYWYLQNLGQGPELLIRYENEEAVDDSQLPKDRFSAERLKGVDSTLKIQPAELGDSAVYLCASSLPPETSGWRSTDTQYFGPGTRLTVL.

CDR3 protein: CAWRSGASGSQFF. CDR3 bases: TGTGCCTGGAGGAGCGGAGCTAGCGGCTCCCAGTTCTTC. This chain connects TRBV30 to TRBJ2-1, with TRBD2 matching over 7 bases. The V segment lost 3 bases and the J segment 13 bases; nucleotides outside the gene matches: 12. The germline gives CDR1 GTSNPN, CDR2 SVGIG (reference sequence). CDR3 length: 13 amino acids.

This chain's CDR3 is CASSPEDSRTDTQYF. The CDR3 DNA reads TGTGCCAGCAGCCCCGAGGACAGTCGCACAGATACGCAGTATTTT. The rearrangement uses TRBV14 and TRBJ2-3; TRBD1 is a possible D gene (6 bases). Germline V lookup: CDR1 SGHDN, CDR2 FVKESK. The V gene lost 4 bases and the J gene lost 1 base, with 12 bases spanning the gap. This CDR3 region has 15 residues. The whole variable domain, filled in from reference TRBV14 and TRBJ2-3, reads EAGVTQFPSHSVIEKGQTVTLRCDPISGHDNLYWYRRVMGKEIKFLLHFVKESKQDESGMPNNRFLAERTGGTYSTLKVQPAELEDSGVYFCASSPEDSRTDTQYFGPGTRLTVL.

This chain uses TRBV2 with TRBJ1-6, with TRBD1 as a possible D gene (5 bases). Germline V gives CDR1 SNHLY, CDR2 FYNNEI. The CDR3 loop spans 12 amino acids. V shed 10 bases and J shed 7 bases, with 11 bases lying between them. CDR3 protein: CATQGNNSPLHF. In DNA, the CDR3 is TGTGCCACCCAGGGTAACAATTCACCCCTCCACTTT.

The genes are TRBV5-1 and TRBJ2-3, with D tentatively TRBD2 (5 bases). Germline CDR1 SGHRS, CDR2 YFSETQ. Trimming took off 2 bases at V and 1 base at J, with 11 bases between the two ends. This CDR3 contains 15 residues. DNA of the CDR3: TGCGCCAGCAGCTTCGGTGGAGGTGGCACAGATACGCAGTATTTT. Translation: CASSFGGGGTDTQYF.